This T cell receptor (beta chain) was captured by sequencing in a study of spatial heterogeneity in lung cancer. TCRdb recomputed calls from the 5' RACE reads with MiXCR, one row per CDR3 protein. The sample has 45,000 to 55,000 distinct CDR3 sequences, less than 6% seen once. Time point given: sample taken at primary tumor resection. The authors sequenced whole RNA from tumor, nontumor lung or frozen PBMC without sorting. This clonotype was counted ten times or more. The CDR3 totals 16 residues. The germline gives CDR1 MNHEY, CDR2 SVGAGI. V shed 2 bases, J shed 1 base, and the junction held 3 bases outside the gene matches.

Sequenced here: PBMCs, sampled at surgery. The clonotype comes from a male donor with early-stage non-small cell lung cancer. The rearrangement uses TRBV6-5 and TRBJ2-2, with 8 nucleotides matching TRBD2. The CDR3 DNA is TGTGCCAGCAGTTACGCGGCGGGAGGGAACACCGGGGAGCTGTTTTTT. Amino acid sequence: CASSYAAGGNTGELFF.